This is a list of T cell receptor beta chains from one sample in a study of T cell repertoires in cytomegalovirus infection. TCRdb reanalysed the reads using MiXCR and keeps one entry per CDR3 protein. The sample records about 260,000 distinct CDR3 sequences, around 13% being singletons. The sequencing input was PBMCs. Receptors originate from a human donor in good health (CMV status not recorded). Some clones in this sample may be carry-over from other donors' samples. Each CDR3 is given with its conserved first and last residue. The D gene is left open where the match is weak. Clone sizes are given selectively: once, few, many, or a class where the clone is expanded.

size: many; V: TRBV6-2/TRBV6-3; D: -; J: TRBJ1-5; CDR3: CASGDRSNQPQHF; DNA: TGTGCCAGCGGTGACAGGAGCAATCAGCCCCAGCATTTT
size: few; V: TRBV4-1; D: -; J: TRBJ2-3; CDR3: CASSQELGADTQYF; DNA: TGCGCCAGCAGCCAAGAACTAGGGGCAGATACGCAGTATTTT
size: -; V: TRBV5-6; D: TRBD2; J: TRBJ2-1; CDR3: CASGLGGTTRGEQFF; DNA: TGTGCCAGCGGCTTGGGCGGGACTACCCGTGGTGAGCAGTTCTTC
size: -; V: TRBV7-4; D: -; J: TRBJ1-6; CDR3: CASTVGPDNSPLHF; DNA: TGTGCCAGCACCGTGGGACCGGATAATTCACCCCTCCACTTT
size: few; V: TRBV7-3; D: -; J: TRBJ2-1; CDR3: CASSLSRWNEQFF; DNA: TGTGCCAGCAGCTTAAGTAGATGGAATGAGCAGTTCTTC
size: few; V: TRBV12-3/TRBV12-4; D: TRBD1; J: TRBJ2-7; CDR3: CASSSGQGASYEQYF; DNA: TGTGCCAGCAGTTCTGGACAGGGGGCCTCCTACGAGCAGTACTTC
size: -; V: TRBV11-1; D: TRBD2; J: TRBJ2-1; CDR3: CASSLAPTSGGSYNEQLF; DNA: TGTGCCAGCAGCTTAGCCCCGACTAGCGGGGGGTCCTACAATGAGCAGCTCTTC
size: -; V: TRBV29-1; D: TRBD2; J: TRBJ2-5; CDR3: CSVARGSGQETQYF; DNA: TGCAGCGTAGCCCGCGGGAGTGGCCAAGAGACCCAGTACTTC
size: few; V: TRBV20-1; D: -; J: TRBJ2-3; CDR3: CSARKSTDTQYF; DNA: TGCAGTGCTAGAAAATCGACAGATACGCAGTATTTT
size: -; V: TRBV12-3/TRBV12-4; D: -; J: TRBJ1-1; CDR3: CASSFTRSLNTEAFF; DNA: TGTGCCAGCAGTTTTACGAGGTCCCTGAACACTGAAGCTTTCTTT
size: -; V: TRBV6-2/TRBV6-3; D: -; J: TRBJ2-2; CDR3: CASSLNLGTGELFF; DNA: TGTGCCAGCAGTCTCAACTTGGGCACCGGGGAGCTGTTTTTT